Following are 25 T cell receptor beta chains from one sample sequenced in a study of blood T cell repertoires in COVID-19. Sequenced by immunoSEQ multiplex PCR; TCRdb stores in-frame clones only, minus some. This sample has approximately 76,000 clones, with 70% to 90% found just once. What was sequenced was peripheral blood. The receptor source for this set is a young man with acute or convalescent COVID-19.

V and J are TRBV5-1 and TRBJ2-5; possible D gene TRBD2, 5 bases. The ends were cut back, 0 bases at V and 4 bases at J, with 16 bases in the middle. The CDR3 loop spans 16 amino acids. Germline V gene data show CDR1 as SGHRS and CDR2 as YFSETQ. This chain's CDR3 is CASSLGEMSLRETQYF. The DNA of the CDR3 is TGCGCCAGCAGCTTGGGGGAGATGTCTTTACGAGAGACCCAGTACTTC.

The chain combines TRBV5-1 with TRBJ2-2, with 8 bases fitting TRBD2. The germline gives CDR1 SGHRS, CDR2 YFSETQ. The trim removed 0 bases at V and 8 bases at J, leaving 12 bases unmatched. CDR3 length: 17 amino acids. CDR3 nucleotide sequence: TGCGCCAGCAGCTTGGAATTCGGGGGGGATCGAACAGGGGAGCTGTTTTTT. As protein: CASSLEFGGDRTGELFF.

CDR3 amino acids: CASSLQGASYYEQYF. Written as DNA, the CDR3 is TGTGCCAGCAGTTTACAGGGGGCAAGCTACTACGAGCAGTACTTC. This sequence joins TRBV6-2 or TRBV6-3 and TRBJ2-7; 9 bases agree with TRBD1. This CDR3 has 15 residues. V shed 4 bases, J shed 3 bases, and the junction held 7 bases outside the gene matches. Germline V gives CDR1 MNHEY, CDR2 SVGEGT.

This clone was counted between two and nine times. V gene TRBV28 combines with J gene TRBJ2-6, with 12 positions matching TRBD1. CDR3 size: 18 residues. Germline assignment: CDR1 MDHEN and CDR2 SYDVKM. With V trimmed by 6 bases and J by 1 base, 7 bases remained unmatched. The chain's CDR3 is CASSPMGQGASGANVLTF. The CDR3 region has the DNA TGTGCCAGCAGCCCCATGGGACAGGGGGCTTCTGGGGCCAACGTCCTGACTTTC.

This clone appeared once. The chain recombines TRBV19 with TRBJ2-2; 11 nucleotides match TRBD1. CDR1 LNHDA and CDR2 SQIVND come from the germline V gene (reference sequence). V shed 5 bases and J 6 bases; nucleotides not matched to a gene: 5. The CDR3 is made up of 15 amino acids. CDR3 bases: TGTGCCAGTAGTCCCGGACAGGGGGCTTCCGGGGAGCTGTTTTTT. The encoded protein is CASSPGQGASGELFF.

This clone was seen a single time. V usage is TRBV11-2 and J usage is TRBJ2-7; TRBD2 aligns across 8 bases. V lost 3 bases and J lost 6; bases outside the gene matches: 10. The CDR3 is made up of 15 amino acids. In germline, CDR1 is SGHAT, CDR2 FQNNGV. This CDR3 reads CASSFRLAGTAEQYF. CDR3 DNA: TGTGCCAGCAGCTTTCGGCTAGCGGGTACAGCCGAGCAGTACTTC.

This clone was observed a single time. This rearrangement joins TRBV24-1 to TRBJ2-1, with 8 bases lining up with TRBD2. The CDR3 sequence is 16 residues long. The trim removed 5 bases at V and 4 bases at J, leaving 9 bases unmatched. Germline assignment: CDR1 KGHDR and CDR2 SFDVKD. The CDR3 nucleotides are TGTGCCACCAGTGTCGCCGGGACTAGTGCTTACAATGAGCAGTTCTTC. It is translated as CATSVAGTSAYNEQFF.

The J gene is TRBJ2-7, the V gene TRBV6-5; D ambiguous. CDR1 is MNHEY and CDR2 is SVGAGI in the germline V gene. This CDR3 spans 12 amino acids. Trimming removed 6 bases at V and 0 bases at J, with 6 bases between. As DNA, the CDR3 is TGTGCCAGCAGCGACACCTCCTACGAGCAGTACTTC. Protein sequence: CASSDTSYEQYF.

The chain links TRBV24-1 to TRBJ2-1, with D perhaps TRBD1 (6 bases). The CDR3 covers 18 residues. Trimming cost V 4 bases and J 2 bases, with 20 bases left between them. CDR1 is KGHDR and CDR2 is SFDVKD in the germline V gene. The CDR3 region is CATSDPTSYGGTYNEQFF. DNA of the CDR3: TGTGCCACCAGTGACCCTACGAGTTATGGGGGCACCTACAATGAGCAGTTCTTC.

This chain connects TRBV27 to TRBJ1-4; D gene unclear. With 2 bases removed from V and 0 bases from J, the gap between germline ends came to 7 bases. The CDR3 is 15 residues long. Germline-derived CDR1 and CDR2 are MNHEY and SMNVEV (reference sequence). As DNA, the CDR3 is TGTGCCAGCAGTTTAACGGTTGCAACTAATGAAAAACTGTTTTTT. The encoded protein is CASSLTVATNEKLFF.

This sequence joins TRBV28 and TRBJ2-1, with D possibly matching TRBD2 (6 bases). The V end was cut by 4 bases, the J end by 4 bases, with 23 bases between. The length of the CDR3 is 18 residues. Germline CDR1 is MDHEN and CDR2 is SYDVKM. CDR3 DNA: TGTGCCAGCAGTTCCGGATCGATCTTAGCGGAGGAATACAATGAGCAGTTCTTC. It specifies CASSSGSILAEEYNEQFF.

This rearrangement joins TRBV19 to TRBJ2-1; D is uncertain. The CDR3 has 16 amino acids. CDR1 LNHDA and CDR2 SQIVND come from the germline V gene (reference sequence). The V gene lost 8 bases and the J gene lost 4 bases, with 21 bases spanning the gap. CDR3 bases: TGTGCCAGTTCACCCAAGTCGCCGGTGAGGTACAATGAGCAGTTCTTC. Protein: CASSPKSPVRYNEQFF.

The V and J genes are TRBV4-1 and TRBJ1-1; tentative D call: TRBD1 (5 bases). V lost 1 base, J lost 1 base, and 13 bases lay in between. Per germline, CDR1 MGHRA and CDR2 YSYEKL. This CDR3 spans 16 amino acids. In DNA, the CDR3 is TGCGCCAGCAGCCAAGGAGGAAGGGGTTCGAACACTGAAGCTTTCTTT. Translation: CASSQGGRGSNTEAFF.

The CDR3 protein is CSVEAQGEASPAFF. The CDR3 DNA follows: TGCAGCGTTGAGGCTCAGGGTGAGGCTTCCCCAGCTTTCTTT. The chain recombines TRBV29-1 with TRBJ1-1; D is possibly TRBD1 (5 bases). V was pared by 3 bases and J by 10 bases, with 21 bases between. The CDR3 extends over 14 amino acids. Germline V gene lookup returns CDR1 SQVTM and CDR2 ANQGSEA.

The DNA of the CDR3 is TGTGCCATCAGTGAGACGGCGGGAGGGAGGGATGAGCAGTTCTTC. It yields the protein CAISETAGGRDEQFF. V and J are TRBV10-3 and TRBJ2-1, with 9 bases aligning to TRBD2. Unmatched junction bases numbered 7, after V lost 2 bases and J lost 8 bases. CDR1 ENHRY and CDR2 SYGVKD come from the germline V gene. The CDR3 extends over 15 amino acids.

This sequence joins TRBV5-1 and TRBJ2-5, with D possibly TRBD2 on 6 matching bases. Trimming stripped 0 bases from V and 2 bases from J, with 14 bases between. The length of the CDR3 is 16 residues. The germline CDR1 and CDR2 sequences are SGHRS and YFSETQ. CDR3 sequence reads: CASSLEEGWGQETQYF. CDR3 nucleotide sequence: TGCGCCAGCAGCTTGGAGGAGGGATGGGGACAAGAGACCCAGTACTTC.

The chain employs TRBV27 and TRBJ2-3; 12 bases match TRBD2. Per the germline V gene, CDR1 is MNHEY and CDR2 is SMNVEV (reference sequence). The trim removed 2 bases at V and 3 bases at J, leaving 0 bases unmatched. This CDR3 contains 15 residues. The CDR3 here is CASSLLAGGTDTQYF. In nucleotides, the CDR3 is TGTGCCAGCAGTTTACTAGCGGGAGGGACAGATACGCAGTATTTT.

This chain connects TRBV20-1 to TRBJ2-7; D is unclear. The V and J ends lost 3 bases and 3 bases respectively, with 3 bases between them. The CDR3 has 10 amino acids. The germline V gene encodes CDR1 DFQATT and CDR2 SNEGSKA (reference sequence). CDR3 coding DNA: TGCAGTGCTAGCAACTACGAGCAGTACTTC. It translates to CSASNYEQYF.

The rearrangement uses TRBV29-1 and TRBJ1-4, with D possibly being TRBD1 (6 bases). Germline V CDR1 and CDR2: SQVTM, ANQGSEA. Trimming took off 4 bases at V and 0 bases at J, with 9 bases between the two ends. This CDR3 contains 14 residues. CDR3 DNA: TGCAGCGTTGTGTCAGGGGCAACTAATGAAAAACTGTTTTTT. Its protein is CSVVSGATNEKLFF.

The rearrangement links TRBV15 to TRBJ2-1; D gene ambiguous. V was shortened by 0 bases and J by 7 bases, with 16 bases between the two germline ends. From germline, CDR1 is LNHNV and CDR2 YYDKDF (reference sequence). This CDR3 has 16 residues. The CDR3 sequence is CATSRDLVVSVNEQFF. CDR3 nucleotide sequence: TGTGCCACCAGCAGAGATCTTGTCGTTAGTGTAAATGAGCAGTTCTTC.

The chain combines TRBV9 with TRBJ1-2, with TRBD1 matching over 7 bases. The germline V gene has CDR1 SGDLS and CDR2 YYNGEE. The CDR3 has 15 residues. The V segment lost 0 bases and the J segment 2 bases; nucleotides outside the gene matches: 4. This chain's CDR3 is CASSVGGGQNYGYTF. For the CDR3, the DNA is TGTGCCAGCAGCGTAGGAGGGGGACAGAACTATGGCTACACCTTC.

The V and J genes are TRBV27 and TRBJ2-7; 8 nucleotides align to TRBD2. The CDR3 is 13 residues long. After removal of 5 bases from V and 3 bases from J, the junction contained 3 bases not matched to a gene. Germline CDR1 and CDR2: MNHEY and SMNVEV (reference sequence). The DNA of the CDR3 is TGTGCCAGCAGTGTCAGCGGGAGCTACGAGCAGTACTTC. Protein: CASSVSGSYEQYF.

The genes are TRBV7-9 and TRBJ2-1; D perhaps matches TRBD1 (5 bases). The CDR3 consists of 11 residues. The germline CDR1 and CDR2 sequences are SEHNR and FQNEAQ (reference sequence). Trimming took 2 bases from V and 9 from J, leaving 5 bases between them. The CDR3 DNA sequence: TGTGCCAGCAGCTTACAGGGTGAGCAGTTCTTC. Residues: CASSLQGEQFF.

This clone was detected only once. The CDR3 DNA reads TGTGCCAGCAGCCAAGGCAGACAGGGGGCACAGAACACTGAAGCTTTCTTT. It codes for CASSQGRQGAQNTEAFF. This chain uses TRBV14 with TRBJ1-1; 10 bases are shared with TRBD1. Germline values: CDR1 SGHDN, CDR2 FVKESK. The trim removed 1 base at V and 1 base at J, leaving 6 bases unmatched. This CDR3 has 17 residues.

The CDR3 here is CASSLGPGAVQETQYF. In DNA, the CDR3 is TGCGCCAGCAGCTTGGGTCCAGGGGCTGTACAAGAGACCCAGTACTTC. The rearrangement joins TRBV5-1 to TRBJ2-5; weak D call: TRBD1 (6 bases). V was clipped by 0 bases and J by 2 bases, with 14 bases between them. Germline CDR1 SGHRS, CDR2 YFSETQ. This CDR3 is built from 16 residues.